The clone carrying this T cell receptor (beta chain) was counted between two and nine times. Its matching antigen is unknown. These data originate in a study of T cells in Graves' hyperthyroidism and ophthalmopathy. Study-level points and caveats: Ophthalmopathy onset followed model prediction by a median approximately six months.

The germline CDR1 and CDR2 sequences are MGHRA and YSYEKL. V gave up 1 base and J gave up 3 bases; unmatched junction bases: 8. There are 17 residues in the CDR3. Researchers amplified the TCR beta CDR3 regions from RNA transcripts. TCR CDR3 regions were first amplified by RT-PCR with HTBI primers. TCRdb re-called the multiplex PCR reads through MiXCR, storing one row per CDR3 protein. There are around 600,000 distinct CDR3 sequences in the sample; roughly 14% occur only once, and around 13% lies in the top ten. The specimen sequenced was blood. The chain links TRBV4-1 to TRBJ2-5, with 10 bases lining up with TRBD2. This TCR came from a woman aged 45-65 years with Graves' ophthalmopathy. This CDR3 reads CASSQVSELAGKETQYF. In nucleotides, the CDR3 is TGCGCCAGCAGCCAAGTATCGGAACTAGCGGGAAAAGAGACCCAGTACTTC.